This T cell receptor beta chain was profiled in a study of blood T cell repertoires in COVID-19. Under the authors' procedure: Estimated nucleated cell counts came from reference gene primer amplification. Clones were sequenced by immunoSEQ multiplex PCR, and TCRdb holds only the in-frame ones, with some missing. V and J calls plus clone size are reproduced from that table; the DNA served to infer D and trimming. The sample lists approximately 480,000 clones, about 88% occurring once. Seattle's enrolled individuals joined amid active infection and were then monitored longitudinally. The CDR3 is 17 amino acids.

V and J are TRBV21-1 and TRBJ1-5; the table's D call TRBD1 went unverified against the DNA. TRBV21-1 is described as a pseudogene. Sequences were obtained from peripheral blood. The clonotype was recovered from a man aged 18 to 30 with COVID-19, enrolled during active disease. The CDR3: CASSKPGQGYSNQPQHF. Here the CDR3 DNA reads TGTGCCAGCAGCAAACCGGGACAGGGATATAGCAATCAGCCCCAGCATTTT.